The clone carrying this T cell receptor beta chain was counted only a few times. Only in-frame clones appear in the TCRdb table, and some are missing; sequencing was by immunoSEQ multiplex PCR. Of 390,000 or so clones listed, 85% to 90% are singletons. CDR1 and CDR2 (germline): MNHEY, SVGAGI. This CDR3 comprises 14 residues. The V gene lost 2 bases and the J gene lost 6 bases, with 8 bases spanning the gap. This entry is derived from a study of blood T cell repertoires in COVID-19. The clonotype originates from a man aged 18 to 29 who had recovered from COVID-19. The rearrangement joins TRBV6-5 to TRBJ1-6, with D perhaps TRBD1 (5 bases). Sequencing was done on a sample of PBMCs or T cells enriched from blood (not recorded which). In DNA, the CDR3 is TGTGCCAGCAGTTACGAGACAGTTAATTCACCCCTCCACTTT. It encodes CASSYETVNSPLHF.